A single sample is the source of the 21 T cell receptor beta chains below, sequenced in a study of blood T cell repertoires in COVID-19. TCRdb's copy holds only in-frame clones and misses some; the assay was immunoSEQ multiplex PCR. Among fewer than 85,000 clones listed, approximately 83% were seen once. The sample consisted of peripheral blood. All receptors come from a woman aged 55-69 years with acute or convalescent COVID-19.

The chain uses TRBV5-1 and TRBJ1-1; no clear D gene. V was cut by 2 bases and J by 1 base, with 12 bases left in between. CDR1 and CDR2 (germline): SGHRS, YFSETQ. The CDR3 is 15 residues long. In DNA form, the CDR3 reads TGCGCCAGCAGCTTATCTGTGCAGTCGAACACTGAAGCTTTCTTT. Protein product: CASSLSVQSNTEAFF.

J is TRBJ1-2 and V is TRBV3-1 (or the pseudogene TRBV3-2), with D unresolved. Between the trimmed V and J ends, which lost 0 bases and 5 bases, there was a span of 13 bases. Germline V lookup: CDR1 LGHDT, CDR2 YNNKEL (reference sequence). This CDR3 spans 15 amino acids. The CDR3 coding sequence is TGTGCCAGCAGCCAAGATCGCCGCCAGTTTTATGGCTACACCTTC. It translates to CASSQDRRQFYGYTF.

CDR3 region: CASSPGQINEKLFF. As DNA, the CDR3 is TGTGCCAGCAGTCCCGGACAGATTAATGAAAAACTGTTTTTT. This rearrangement joins TRBV27 to TRBJ1-4; D may be TRBD1 (6 bases). CDR1 and CDR2 (germline): MNHEY, SMNVEV (reference sequence). CDR3 size: 14 residues. V was clipped by 5 bases and J by 4 bases, with 11 bases between them.

The chain couples TRBV13 to TRBJ1-2; TRBD1 aligns across 7 bases. The V gene's germline CDR1 is PRHDT and CDR2 FYEKMQ (reference sequence). The CDR3 is 16 residues long. Losses at the gene ends were 0 bases for V and 4 bases for J; bases not matched to a gene: 8. In nucleotides, the CDR3 is TGTGCCAGCAGCTTAGGGGGGAGACAGGGAAGCTATGGCTACACCTTC. Translation gives CASSLGGRQGSYGYTF.

The chain couples TRBV2 to TRBJ1-6, with unresolved D. The length of the CDR3 is 12 residues. In germline, CDR1 is SNHLY, CDR2 FYNNEI. Trimming shortened V by 6 bases and J by 7 bases, and 7 bases separated the two germline ends. The CDR3 reads CASSKPNSPLHF. The CDR3 DNA sequence: TGTGCCAGCAGCAAGCCGAATTCACCCCTCCACTTT.

CDR3 DNA: TGTGCCAGCAGCACTGATTACAATGAGCAGTTCTTC. This gives the protein CASSTDYNEQFF. The V and J genes are TRBV6-5 and TRBJ2-1; no clear D gene. From germline, CDR1 is MNHEY and CDR2 SVGAGI. Trimming cost V 6 bases and J 4 bases, with 7 bases left between them. The CDR3 covers 12 residues.

CDR3 in DNA: TGTGCCAGTAGTGCCCGGGTCCCCGTACCTCCTAGCACAGATACGCAGTATTTT. As protein: CASSARVPVPPSTDTQYF. The J gene is TRBJ2-3, the V gene TRBV19, with D unresolved. This CDR3 comprises 18 residues. The germline gives CDR1 LNHDA, CDR2 SQIVND (reference sequence). Between the trimmed V and J ends, which lost 5 bases and 0 bases, there was a span of 21 bases. The full variable domain, its missing parts supplied by reference TRBV19 and TRBJ2-3, is DGGITQSPKYLFRKEGQNVTLSCEQNLNHDAMYWYRQDPGQGLRLIYYSQIVNDFQKGDIAEGYSVSREKKESFPLTVTSAQKNPTAFYLCASSARVPVPPSTDTQYFGPGTRLTVL.

The gene calls are TRBV5-1 and TRBJ1-3, with 7 nucleotides matching TRBD1. Unmatched junction bases numbered 13, after V lost 4 bases and J lost 0 bases. Germline V gene data show CDR1 as SGHRS and CDR2 as YFSETQ. The CDR3 spans 18 residues. CDR3 sequence: CASSRRDSQIRSGNTIYF. The CDR3 nucleotides are TGCGCCAGCAGCCGCCGGGACAGCCAAATCCGCTCTGGAAACACCATATATTTT.

This clone is a singleton in its sample. One end of the junction fails to match germline, which may point to a read error. The rearrangement joins TRBV5-1 to TRBJ1-2, with 8 positions matching TRBD1. The CDR3 loop spans 14 amino acids. Germline loops: CDR1 SGHRS, CDR2 YFSETQ. CDR3 nucleotides: TGCGCCAGCAGTTTGGACAGGGCAAACTATGGCTACACCTTC. Amino acid sequence: CASSLDRANYGYTF. Filled out from reference TRBV5-1 and TRBJ1-2, the complete variable domain reads KAGVTQTPRYLIKTRGQQVTLSCSPISGHRSVSWYQQTPGQGLQFLFEYFSETQRNKGNFPGRFSGRQFSNSRSEMNVSTLELGDSALYLCASSLDRANYGYTFGSGTRLTVV.

The gene calls are TRBV3-1 (or the pseudogene TRBV3-2) and TRBJ2-3; 8 bases fit TRBD2. The junction had 10 bases not matched to a gene; V was cut back by 4 bases and J by 4 bases. This CDR3 contains 16 residues. In germline, CDR1 is LGHDT, CDR2 YNNKEL (reference sequence). CDR3 protein: CASSLWGGTRSDTQYF. DNA of the CDR3: TGTGCCAGCAGCCTTTGGGGCGGGACTAGATCAGATACGCAGTATTTT.

The chain links TRBV9 to TRBJ2-1; 8 nucleotides agree with TRBD2. The CDR3 has 14 residues. Trimming removed 2 bases from V and 6 bases from J; junction bases left unmatched: 4. Germline values: CDR1 SGDLS, CDR2 YYNGEE. The CDR3 DNA follows: TGTGCCAGCAGCGTTATAGCGGGGAGCAATGAGCAGTTCTTC. Protein sequence: CASSVIAGSNEQFF.

This clone was seen just once. J is TRBJ1-5 and V is TRBV6-1, with D possibly matching TRBD1 (5 bases). CDR1 and CDR2 from the germline V gene are MNHNS and SASEGT. CDR3 length: 13 amino acids. Trimming left V 3 bases short and J 5 bases short, with 8 bases between. CDR3 region: CASSETADQPQHF. The CDR3 DNA reads TGTGCCAGCAGTGAGACAGCAGATCAGCCCCAGCATTTT.

The rearrangement links TRBV2 to TRBJ1-4; D is unclear. CDR3 length: 16 residues. Germline V CDR1 and CDR2: SNHLY, FYNNEI. The V and J ends lost 0 bases and 6 bases respectively, with 14 bases between them. Here the CDR3 DNA reads TGTGCCAGCAGTGAAGCGGCACAGAGAAACTATGAAAAACTGTTTTTT. It encodes CASSEAAQRNYEKLFF.

This clone appeared a single time. The chain employs TRBV11-3 and TRBJ2-3; weak D call: TRBD1 (5 bases). V dropped 2 bases and J dropped 3 bases, with 6 bases sitting between them. This CDR3 is 13 amino acids long. The germline V gene encodes CDR1 SGHNT and CDR2 YENEEA. The CDR3 DNA is TGTGCCAGCAGCTTACAGGGAACAGATACGCAGTATTTT. Its translation: CASSLQGTDTQYF.

This chain uses TRBV2 with TRBJ2-5, with D possibly being TRBD2 (6 bases). CDR3 size: 13 residues. The germline V gene encodes CDR1 SNHLY and CDR2 FYNNEI. Trimming shortened V by 7 bases and J by 3 bases, and 12 bases separated the two germline ends. CDR3 bases: TGTGCCAGCACCAAGGACTATAAAGAGACCCAGTACTTC. As protein: CASTKDYKETQYF.

The chain couples TRBV3-1 (or the pseudogene TRBV3-2) to TRBJ1-1; D is undetermined. The CDR3 has 14 residues. The V end was cut by 6 bases, the J end by 6 bases, with 17 bases between. Germline V lookup: CDR1 LGHDT, CDR2 YNNKEL (reference sequence). The DNA for the CDR3 is TGTGCCAGCAGTGATATTACCGGCGGCCCTGAAGCTTTCTTT. Its translation: CASSDITGGPEAFF.

This chain joins TRBV2 and TRBJ2-1; D gene uncertain. V lost 0 bases and J lost 5, with 17 bases in between. The CDR3 length is 17 residues. Germline V gene sequence: CDR1 SNHLY, CDR2 FYNNEI. CDR3 coding DNA: TGTGCCAGCAGTGAAGCGCTTCTCAACATAAATGACAATGAGCAGTTCTTC. Its protein product is CASSEALLNINDNEQFF.

The gene calls are TRBV2 and TRBJ1-1; the D is unclear. Trimming shortened V by 7 bases and J by 9 bases, and 27 bases separated the two germline ends. CDR3 length: 16 residues. Germline V CDR1 and CDR2: SNHLY, FYNNEI. This CDR3 reads CASIGGLGTARTKAFF. CDR3 coding DNA: TGTGCCAGCATTGGAGGCTTGGGCACGGCGAGGACGAAAGCTTTCTTT.

The V and J genes are TRBV18 and TRBJ1-2, with a tentative D call TRBD1 (5 bases). The CDR3 runs to 14 residues. V lost 6 bases to trimming and J lost 0 bases, with 11 bases between them. From germline, CDR1 is KGHSH and CDR2 LQKENI. The CDR3 sequence is CASSRQSANYGYTF. The CDR3 DNA reads TGTGCCAGCTCCCGACAGAGCGCTAACTATGGCTACACCTTC.

This clone was seen a single time. The rearrangement links TRBV12-5 to TRBJ1-1; TRBD1 is a possible D gene (5 bases). Germline lookup yields CDR1 LGHNT and CDR2 FRNRAP. This CDR3 has 13 residues. The V and J ends lost 1 base and 3 bases respectively, with 6 bases between them. The CDR3 DNA reads TGTGCTAGTGGTTTGGGGGGCTACACTGAAGCTTTCTTT. Protein product: CASGLGGYTEAFF.

This chain joins TRBV5-4 and TRBJ1-3; 8 bases line up with TRBD1. The CDR3 extends over 17 amino acids. Trimming at V came to 4 bases and at J to 2 bases, leaving 11 bases not matched to a gene. Germline CDR1 SGHNT, CDR2 YYREEE (reference sequence). The DNA of the CDR3 is TGTGCCAGCAGCGATGACCGCAGGGGGCGCGCTGGAAACACCATATATTTT. Translation gives CASSDDRRGRAGNTIYF.